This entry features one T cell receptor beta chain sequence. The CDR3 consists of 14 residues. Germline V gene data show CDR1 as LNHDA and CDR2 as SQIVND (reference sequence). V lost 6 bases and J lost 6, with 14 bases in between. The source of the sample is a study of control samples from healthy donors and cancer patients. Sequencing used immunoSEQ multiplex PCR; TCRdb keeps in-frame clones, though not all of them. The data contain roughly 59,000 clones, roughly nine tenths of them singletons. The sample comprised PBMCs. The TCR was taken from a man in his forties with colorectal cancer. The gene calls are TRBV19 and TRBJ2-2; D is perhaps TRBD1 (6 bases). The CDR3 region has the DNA TGTGCCAGTAGGGGCCCAGGGGAGTCCGGGGAGCTGTTTTTT. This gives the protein CASRGPGESGELFF. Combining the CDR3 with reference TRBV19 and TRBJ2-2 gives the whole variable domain DGGITQSPKYLFRKEGQNVTLSCEQNLNHDAMYWYRQDPGQGLRLIYYSQIVNDFQKGDIAEGYSVSREKKESFPLTVTSAQKNPTAFYLCASRGPGESGELFFGEGSRLTVL.